The 8 T cell receptor beta chains presented below share a single source sample, sequenced in a study of blood T cell repertoires in COVID-19. Libraries were prepared by immunoSEQ multiplex PCR; TCRdb keeps only in-frame clonotypes and omits some of them. The table shows 150,000 to 200,000 clones, with around four fifths occurring only once. Input material: peripheral blood. Receptor source: a man in his fifties or sixties with COVID-19, enrolled during active disease.

This clone was seen a few times. The chain carries TRBV9 and TRBJ1-3; TRBD1 matches at 7 bases. With V trimmed by 3 bases and J by 4 bases, 4 bases remained unmatched. The V gene's germline CDR1 is SGDLS and CDR2 YYNGEE. The CDR3 extends over 14 amino acids. The CDR3 is CASSGQGRGNTIYF. The CDR3 DNA follows: TGTGCCAGCAGCGGACAGGGTAGAGGAAACACCATATATTTT. The whole variable domain, filled in from reference TRBV9 and TRBJ1-3, reads DSGVTQTPKHLITATGQRVTLRCSPRSGDLSVYWYQQSLDQGLQFLIQYYNGEERAKGNILERFSAQQFPDLHSELNLSSLELGDSALYFCASSGQGRGNTIYFGEGSWLTVV.

The gene calls are TRBV15 and TRBJ2-1, with D unresolved. The V gene's germline CDR1 is LNHNV and CDR2 YYDKDF (reference sequence). This CDR3 has 11 residues. The V end was cut by 5 bases, the J end by 6 bases, with 5 bases between. In nucleotides, the CDR3 is TGTGCCACCAGCGGCAGCAATGAGCAGTTCTTC. It is translated as CATSGSNEQFF.

CDR3 bases: TGTGCCAGCAGCTCCCGAGGGAAACGGTCGATTAATGAAAAACTGTTTTTT. Translated: CASSSRGKRSINEKLFF. The rearrangement links TRBV28 to TRBJ1-4; D remains ambiguous. The CDR3 runs to 17 residues. V was clipped by 6 bases and J by 4 bases, with 21 bases between them. CDR1 and CDR2 (germline): MDHEN, SYDVKM.

The chain employs TRBV7-2 and TRBJ2-5, with unresolved D. The V end lost 2 bases, the J end lost 3 bases, and 7 bases lay between the germline ends. The germline V gene encodes CDR1 SGHTA and CDR2 FQGNSA. This CDR3 spans 13 amino acids. This chain's CDR3 is CASSLQRKETQYF. As DNA, the CDR3 is TGTGCCAGCAGCTTACAGAGGAAAGAGACCCAGTACTTC.

The chain carries TRBV13 and TRBJ2-3; TRBD1 agrees at 7 bases. The germline CDR1 and CDR2 sequences are PRHDT and FYEKMQ (reference sequence). V lost 5 bases and J lost 6; bases outside the gene matches: 14. This CDR3 is built from 16 residues. The chain's CDR3 is CASSDLMRQGNDTQYF. The CDR3 nucleotides are TGTGCCAGCAGCGATCTTATGAGACAGGGAAACGATACGCAGTATTTT.

The chain has TRBV30 and TRBJ2-6; 8 nucleotides line up with TRBD1. This CDR3 contains 15 residues. V lost 3 bases, J lost 6 bases, and 7 bases stayed unmatched. Germline-derived CDR1 and CDR2 are GTSNPN and SVGIG (reference sequence). The CDR3 DNA reads as TGTGCCTGGAGATCGGGACAGGCGAAGGCCAACGTCCTGACTTTC. It is translated as CAWRSGQAKANVLTF. The variable domain in full, with the rest retrieved from reference TRBV30 and TRBJ2-6, is SQTIHQWPATLVQPVGSPLSLECTVEGTSNPNLYWYRQAAGRGLQLLFYSVGIGQISSEVPQNLSASRPQDRQFILSSKKLLLSDSGFYLCAWRSGQAKANVLTFGAGSRLTVL.

This rearrangement joins TRBV19 to TRBJ2-1, with 14 bases aligning to TRBD2. Germline V lookup: CDR1 LNHDA, CDR2 SQIVND (reference sequence). The CDR3 extends over 16 amino acids. V was clipped by 5 bases and J by 1 base; unmatched bases: 1. The CDR3 DNA is TGTGCCAGTAGTCGGACTAGCGGGAGGTCCTACAATGAGCAGTTCTTC. Protein: CASSRTSGRSYNEQFF.

V and J are TRBV19 and TRBJ1-2; TRBD1 agrees at 8 bases. The junction had 6 bases not matched to a gene; V was cut back by 6 bases and J by 6 bases. Germline V gene data show CDR1 as LNHDA and CDR2 as SQIVND (reference sequence). The CDR3 loop spans 13 amino acids. The CDR3 loop is CASRLTGGDGYTF. As DNA, the CDR3 is TGTGCCAGTAGGCTAACAGGGGGTGATGGCTACACCTTC.